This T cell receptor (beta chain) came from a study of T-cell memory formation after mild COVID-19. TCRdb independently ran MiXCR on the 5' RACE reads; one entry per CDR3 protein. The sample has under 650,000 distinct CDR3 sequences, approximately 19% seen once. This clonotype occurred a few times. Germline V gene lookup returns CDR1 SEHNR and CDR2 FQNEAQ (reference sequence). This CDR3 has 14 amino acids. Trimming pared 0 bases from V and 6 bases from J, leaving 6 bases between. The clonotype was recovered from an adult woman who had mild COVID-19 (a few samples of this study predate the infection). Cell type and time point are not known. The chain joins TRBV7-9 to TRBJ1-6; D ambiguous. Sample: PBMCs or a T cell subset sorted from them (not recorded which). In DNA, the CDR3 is TGTGCCAGCAGCTTAGCCAACTCTAATTCACCCCTCCACTTT. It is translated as CASSLANSNSPLHF.